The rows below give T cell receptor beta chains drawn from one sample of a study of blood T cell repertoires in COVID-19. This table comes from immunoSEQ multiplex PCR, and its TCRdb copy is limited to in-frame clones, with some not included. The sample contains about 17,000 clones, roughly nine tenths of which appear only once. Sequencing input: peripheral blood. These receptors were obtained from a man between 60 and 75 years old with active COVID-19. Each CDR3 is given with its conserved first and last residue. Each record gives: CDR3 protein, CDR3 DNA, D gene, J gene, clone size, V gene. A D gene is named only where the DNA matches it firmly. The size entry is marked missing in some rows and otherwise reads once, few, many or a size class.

CASSASTGHADTQYF	TGTGCCAGCAGCGCCTCGACAGGGCATGCAGATACGCAGTATTTT	TRBD1	TRBJ2-3	once	TRBV9
CASRVRDEKLFF	TGTGCCAGCAGGGTTCGAGATGAAAAACTGTTTTTT	NA	TRBJ1-4	NA	TRBV2
CASSLGPGGHEAFF	TGTGCCAGCAGCTTAGGTCCAGGGGGCCACGAAGCTTTCTTT	TRBD1	TRBJ1-1	NA	TRBV11-3
CASRATGGSYEQYF	TGTGCCAGCAGGGCGACAGGGGGCTCCTACGAGCAGTACTTC	TRBD1	TRBJ2-7	NA	TRBV5-6
CASSLGGSYNEQFF	TGCGCCAGCAGCTTAGGCGGGTCCTACAATGAGCAGTTCTTC	NA	TRBJ2-1	NA	TRBV5-1
CASSLGPGGQQETQYF	TGTGCCAGCAGTTTAGGCCCAGGGGGCCAACAAGAGACCCAGTACTTC	TRBD1	TRBJ2-5	NA	TRBV28
CASSTTGGQGSPLHF	TGTGCCAGCAGCACTACAGGGGGACAGGGTTCACCCCTCCACTTT	TRBD1	TRBJ1-6	NA	TRBV7-3
CASSFHLGGAGTDEQYF	TGTGCCAGCAGTTTTCATTTGGGAGGGGCGGGTACCGACGAGCAGTACTTC	TRBD2	TRBJ2-7	few	TRBV27
CASSDSSGGANEQFF	TGTGCCAGCAGTGACTCTAGCGGGGGGGCCAATGAGCAGTTCTTC	TRBD2	TRBJ2-1	NA	TRBV6-4
CASSFTGLSEQYF	TGCGCCAGCAGCTTTACAGGGTTGAGCGAGCAGTACTTC	NA	TRBJ2-7	NA	TRBV5-1
CASSRGQGEDGYTF	TGTGCCAGCAGTAGGGGACAGGGGGAGGATGGCTACACCTTC	TRBD1	TRBJ1-2	NA	TRBV6-5
CAISAGLQETQYF	TGTGCCATCAGTGCGGGACTCCAAGAGACCCAGTACTTC	NA	TRBJ2-5	NA	TRBV10-3
CAWRGLAAGEFF	TGTGCCTGGAGGGGACTAGCGGCGGGGGAGTTCTTC	TRBD2	TRBJ2-1	NA	TRBV30
CASSLAPTAGSYNEQFF	TGCGCCAGCAGCTTAGCACCGACAGCCGGCTCCTACAATGAGCAGTTCTTC	NA	TRBJ2-1	NA	TRBV5-1